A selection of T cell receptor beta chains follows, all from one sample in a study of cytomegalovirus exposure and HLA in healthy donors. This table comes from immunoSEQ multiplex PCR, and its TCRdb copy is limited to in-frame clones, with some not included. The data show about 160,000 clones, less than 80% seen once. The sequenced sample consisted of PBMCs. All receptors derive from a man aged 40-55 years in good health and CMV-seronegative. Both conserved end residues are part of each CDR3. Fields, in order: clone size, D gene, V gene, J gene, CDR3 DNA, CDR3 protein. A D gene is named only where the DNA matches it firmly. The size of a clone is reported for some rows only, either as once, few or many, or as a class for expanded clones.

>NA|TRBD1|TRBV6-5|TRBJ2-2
TGTGCCAGCAGTCGGCAGGGGGCTGTCACCGGGGAGCTGTTTTTT
CASSRQGAVTGELFF
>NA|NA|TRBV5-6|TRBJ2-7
TGTGCCAGCAGCTTGGGCGGGCTCTACGAGCAGTACTTC
CASSLGGLYEQYF
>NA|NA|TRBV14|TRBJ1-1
TGTGCCAGCAGCCAAGTATTTGTCACGGAGGCTTTCTTT
CASSQVFVTEAFF
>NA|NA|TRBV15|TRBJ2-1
TGTGCCACCAGCGGCCAGGACAGCTTCTACAATGAGCAGTTCTTC
CATSGQDSFYNEQFF
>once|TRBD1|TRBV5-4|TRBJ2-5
TGTGCCAGCAGCTTGCAACAGGGGGTACAAGAGACCCAGTACTTC
CASSLQQGVQETQYF
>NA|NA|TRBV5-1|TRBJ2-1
TGCGCCAGCAGCGCGGGGACCGCGAATGAGCAGTTCTTC
CASSAGTANEQFF
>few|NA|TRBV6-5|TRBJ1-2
TGTGCCAGCAGTTACAGGGGGGGGTATGGCTACACCTTC
CASSYRGGYGYTF
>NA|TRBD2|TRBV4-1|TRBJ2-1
TGCGCCAGCAGCCAGGAGCCGGGAGGAGGTTACAATGAGCAGTTCTTC
CASSQEPGGGYNEQFF
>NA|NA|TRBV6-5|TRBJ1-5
TGTGCCAGCAGTTACTCGGGGGGGGGCAATCAGCCCCAGCATTTT
CASSYSGGGNQPQHF
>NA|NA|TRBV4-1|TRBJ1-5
TGCGCCAGCAGCCAAGATGTACAGGGTCTCGGTCAGCCCCAGCATTTT
CASSQDVQGLGQPQHF
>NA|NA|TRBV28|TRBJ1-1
TGTGCCAGCAGTTCACCGAGGGTATTACCTGAAGCTTTCTTT
CASSSPRVLPEAFF
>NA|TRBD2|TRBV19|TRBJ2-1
TGTGCCAGTAGTACGGGACTAGCAGGTTTCAATGAGCAGTTCTTC
CASSTGLAGFNEQFF
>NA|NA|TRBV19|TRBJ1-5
TGTGCCAGTATCGGACAGTTTAGCAATCAGCCCCAGCATTTT
CASIGQFSNQPQHF
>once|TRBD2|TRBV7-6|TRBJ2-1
TGTGCCAGCAGCTTGACTAGCATTCGCGAGCAGTTCTTC
CASSLTSIREQFF
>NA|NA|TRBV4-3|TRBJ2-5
TGCGCCAGCAGCCAAGGTCTCGCGGCACAAGAGACCCAGTACTTC
CASSQGLAAQETQYF
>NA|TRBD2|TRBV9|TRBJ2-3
TGTGCCAGCAGCGTCTCCTTTTCCACCGGGACTAATAGAGATACGCAGTATTTT
CASSVSFSTGTNRDTQYF
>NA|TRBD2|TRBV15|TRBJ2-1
TGTGCCACCAGCGTTGGGACTAGCGTTTACAATGAGCAGTTCTTC
CATSVGTSVYNEQFF
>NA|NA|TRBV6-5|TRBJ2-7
TGTGCCAGCAGTTACTCGATAGAGAAGAGCGAGCAGTACTTC
CASSYSIEKSEQYF
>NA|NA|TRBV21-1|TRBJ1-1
TGTGCCAGCAGCAAAGGGGACAGGTCTGGGACTGAAGCTTTCTTT
CASSKGDRSGTEAFF
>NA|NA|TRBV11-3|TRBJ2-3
TGTGTCAGCAGCCCCCGTCGGACCGGGAGTCTCACAGATACGCAGTATTTT
CVSSPRRTGSLTDTQYF
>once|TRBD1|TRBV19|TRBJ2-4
TGTGCCAGTAGTGCCTACAGGGACAGTCAGTACTTC
CASSAYRDSQYF
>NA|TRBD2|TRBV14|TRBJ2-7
TGTGCCAGCAGCCTGGGACTAGCGGGAGCCGAGCAGTACTTC
CASSLGLAGAEQYF
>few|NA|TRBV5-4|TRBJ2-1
TGTGCCAGCAGCTTGAGTCAGGGCTACAATGAGCAGTTCTTC
CASSLSQGYNEQFF
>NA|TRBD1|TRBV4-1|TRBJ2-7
TGCGCCAGCAGCTTCTCCGGGACAGGATATTCTTACGAGCAGTACTTC
CASSFSGTGYSYEQYF
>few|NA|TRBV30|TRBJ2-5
TGTGCCTGGGTGTATGCGGAGACCCAGTACTTC
CAWVYAETQYF
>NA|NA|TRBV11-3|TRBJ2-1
TGTGCCAGCAGCTTAGATGACGGGGGAGTCAATGAGCAGTTCTTC
CASSLDDGGVNEQFF
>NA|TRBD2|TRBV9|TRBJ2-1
TGTGCCAGCAGCGTAGCTATGGGGGGGGGACTAGCGGGGAATGAGCAGTTCTTC
CASSVAMGGGLAGNEQFF
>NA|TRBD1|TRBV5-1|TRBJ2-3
TGCGCCAGGGGGAGACAGGGACGCACAGATACGCAGTATTTT
CARGRQGRTDTQYF
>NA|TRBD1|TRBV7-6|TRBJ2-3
TGTGCCAGCAGCCCTCGATGGACAGGGTCCTCAGATACGCAGTATTTT
CASSPRWTGSSDTQYF
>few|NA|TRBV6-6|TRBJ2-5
TGTGCCAGCAGTTACTCGGACAGAGATGGGACCCAGTACTTC
CASSYSDRDGTQYF
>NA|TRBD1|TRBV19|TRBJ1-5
TGTGCCAGTAGTATACAGGGGGCAAAAGGCAATCAGCCCCAGCATTTT
CASSIQGAKGNQPQHF
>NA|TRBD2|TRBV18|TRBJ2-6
TGTGCCAGCTCGCCGATTCCGACTAGCGGGAGAGTGGCTGGGGCCAACGTCCTGACTTTC
CASSPIPTSGRVAGANVLTF
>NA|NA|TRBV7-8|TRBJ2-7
TGTGCCAGCAGCTCCGCGGGTGGAAGCTCCTACGAGCAGTACTTC
CASSSAGGSSYEQYF
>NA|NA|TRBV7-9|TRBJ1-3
TGTGCCAGCAGCGCCGGGGGGGCTGGAAACACCATATATTTT
CASSAGGAGNTIYF
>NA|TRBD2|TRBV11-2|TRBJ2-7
TGTGCCAGCAGGGGGGCGGGAGGCCCCTCCTACGAGCAGTACTTC
CASRGAGGPSYEQYF
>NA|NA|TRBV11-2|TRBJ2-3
TGTGCCAGCAGCTCCGGGACTTTTAGCACAGATACGCAGTATTTT
CASSSGTFSTDTQYF
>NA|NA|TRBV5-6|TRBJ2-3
TGTGCCAGCAGCGGGCCGGGACTCGGACGGACAGATACGCAGTATTTT
CASSGPGLGRTDTQYF
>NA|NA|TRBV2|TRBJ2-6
TGTGCCAGCACCTACTCTGGGGCCGACGTCCTGACTTTC
CASTYSGADVLTF
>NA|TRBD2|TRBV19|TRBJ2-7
TGTGCCAGTAGCCCGGGACTAGCGTCCTACGAGCAGTACTTC
CASSPGLASYEQYF
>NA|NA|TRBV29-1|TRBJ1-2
TGCAGCGTTCGGTCCGACGGGGACTATGGCTACACCTTC
CSVRSDGDYGYTF
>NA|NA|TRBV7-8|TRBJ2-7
TGTGCCAGCAGCCGTAAAACAACCGGGGGGGGACAGACCTACGAGCAGTACTTC
CASSRKTTGGGQTYEQYF
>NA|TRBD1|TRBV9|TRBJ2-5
TGTGCCAGCAGCGTAGCTGGGGGACAGCAAGAGACCCAGTACTTC
CASSVAGGQQETQYF
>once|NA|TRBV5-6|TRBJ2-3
TGTGCCAGCAGCTTGGTGGTAGCGGCAAGCACAGATACGCAGTATTTT
CASSLVVAASTDTQYF
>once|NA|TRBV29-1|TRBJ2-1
TGCAGCGTTGATTCCCTCAATGAGCAGTTCTTC
CSVDSLNEQFF
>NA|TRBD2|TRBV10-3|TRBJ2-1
TGTGCCATCAGTTCTGCCGGGACTAGCGGTTCTAATGAGCAGTTCTTC
CAISSAGTSGSNEQFF
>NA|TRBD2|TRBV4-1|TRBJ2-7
TGCGCCAGCAGCCAATCTAGCGGATTCTCCTACGAGCAGTACTTC
CASSQSSGFSYEQYF
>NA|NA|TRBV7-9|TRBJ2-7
TGTTCCAGCAGCCCTCGGACAGCCTCCTACGAGCAGTACTTC
CSSSPRTASYEQYF
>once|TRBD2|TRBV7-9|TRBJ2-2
TGTGCCAGCAGAACAACTAGCGGCACCGGGGAGCTGTTTTTT
CASRTTSGTGELFF
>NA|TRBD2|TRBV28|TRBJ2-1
TGTGCCAGCAGTCCCGGGGGGGTATCCTACAATGAGCAGTTCTTC
CASSPGGVSYNEQFF
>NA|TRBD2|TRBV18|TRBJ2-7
TGTGCCAGCTCACCTAAAGGGACTAGCGGGAGCGGGCAGTACTTC
CASSPKGTSGSGQYF
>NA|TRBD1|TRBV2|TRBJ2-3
TGTGCCAGCAGTGAGGACAGGGGTGCAACAGATACGCAGTATTTT
CASSEDRGATDTQYF
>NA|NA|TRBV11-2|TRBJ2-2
TGTGCCAGCAGTGCGGCCGCGAACACCGGGGAGCTGTTTTTT
CASSAAANTGELFF